Listed here are 6 T cell receptor beta chains from one sample, sequenced in a study of T-cell reconstitution after alpha-beta-depleted transplantation in children. As it was prepared, the TCRbeta library received unique molecular identifiers. TCRdb itself ran the PCR reads through MiXCR, one entry per CDR3 protein. The sample carries 350,000 to 400,000 distinct CDR3 sequences, about 14% recorded once. Sequenced material: PBMCs, taken from the stem cell graft. These receptors all stem from a human donor who donated a stem cell graft to a child with Fanconi anemia.

The chain links TRBV20-1 to TRBJ1-6, with D uncertain. This CDR3 contains 12 residues. Germline V CDR1 and CDR2: DFQATT, SNEGSKA (reference sequence). Trimming pared 0 bases from V and 10 bases from J, leaving 7 bases between. As DNA, the CDR3 is TGCAGTGCTAGAGAGGGTAGGTCACCCCTCCACTTT. This sequence encodes CSAREGRSPLHF.

The chain combines TRBV19 with TRBJ2-5, with D hard to call. The CDR3 contains 12 residues. Germline V gene sequence: CDR1 LNHDA, CDR2 SQIVND (reference sequence). V was clipped by 3 bases and J by 5 bases, with 7 bases between them. The CDR3: CASSMRRETQYF. The CDR3 DNA reads as TGTGCCAGTAGTATGAGAAGGGAGACCCAGTACTTC. Full variable domain (missing parts from reference TRBV19 and TRBJ2-5): DGGITQSPKYLFRKEGQNVTLSCEQNLNHDAMYWYRQDPGQGLRLIYYSQIVNDFQKGDIAEGYSVSREKKESFPLTVTSAQKNPTAFYLCASSMRRETQYFGPGTRLLVL.

This clonotype was observed a few times. A junction boundary mismatches the germline segment, possibly from a read error. The rearrangement links TRBV29-1 to TRBJ2-3, with D possibly matching TRBD1 (6 bases). Germline CDR1 and CDR2: SQVTM and ANQGSEA. This CDR3 has 15 amino acids. The DNA of the CDR3 is TGCAGCGGTGAAGCAGGGGAGTTCAGCACAGATACGCAGTATTTT. It encodes CSGEAGEFSTDTQYF.

This clonotype was counted a single time. The chain joins TRBV7-2 to TRBJ2-3; D ambiguous. There are 16 residues in the CDR3. V gave up 7 bases and J gave up 2 bases, with 19 bases separating them. The germline gives CDR1 SGHTA, CDR2 FQGNSA. The CDR3 DNA reads as TGTGCCAGCACCCCCCGCGGCTGGGATGCCACAGATACGCAGTATTTT. Translating it yields CASTPRGWDATDTQYF.

In its sample, this clonotype was seen once. The V call is TRBV7-9, the J call TRBJ2-7, with TRBD2 identical over 7 bases. The CDR3 spans 16 residues. CDR1 is SEHNR and CDR2 is FQNEAQ in the germline V gene (reference sequence). The CDR3 DNA is TGTGCCAACAGCCTATATGTGGGGGGGAGTCCCTACGAGCAGTACGTC. Its translation is CANSLYVGGSPYEQYV.

J is TRBJ2-7 and V is TRBV6-2 or TRBV6-3; D not resolved. V lost 10 bases to trimming and J lost 3 bases, with 10 bases between them. Germline V gene sequence: CDR1 MNHEY, CDR2 SVGEGT. CDR3 length equals 11 residues. As DNA, the CDR3 is TGTGCCACCACAGACAACTACGAGCAGTACGTC. As protein: CATTDNYEQYV.